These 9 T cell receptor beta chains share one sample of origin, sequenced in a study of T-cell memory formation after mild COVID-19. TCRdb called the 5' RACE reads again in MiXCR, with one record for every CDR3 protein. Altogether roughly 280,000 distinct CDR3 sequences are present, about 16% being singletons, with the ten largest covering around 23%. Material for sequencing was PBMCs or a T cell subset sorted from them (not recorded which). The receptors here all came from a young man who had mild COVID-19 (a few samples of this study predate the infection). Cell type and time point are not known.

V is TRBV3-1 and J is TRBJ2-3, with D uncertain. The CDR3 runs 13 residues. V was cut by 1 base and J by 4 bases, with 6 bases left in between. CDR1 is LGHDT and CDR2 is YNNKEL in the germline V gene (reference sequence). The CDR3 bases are TGTGCCAGCAGCCAAGTGGCGGCAGATACGCAGTATTTT. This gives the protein CASSQVAADTQYF.

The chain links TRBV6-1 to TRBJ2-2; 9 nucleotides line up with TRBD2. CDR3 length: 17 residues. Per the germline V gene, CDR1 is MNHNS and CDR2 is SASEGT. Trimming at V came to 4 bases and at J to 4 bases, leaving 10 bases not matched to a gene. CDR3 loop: CASSALAGRSPTGELFF. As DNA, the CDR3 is TGTGCCAGCAGTGCTCTAGCGGGGCGCTCACCCACCGGGGAGCTGTTTTTT.

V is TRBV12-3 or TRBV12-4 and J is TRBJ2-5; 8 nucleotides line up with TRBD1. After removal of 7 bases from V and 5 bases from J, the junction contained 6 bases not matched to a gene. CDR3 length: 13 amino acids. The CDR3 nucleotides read TGTGCCAGCACGACAGGGGATTGGGAGACCCAGTACTTC. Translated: CASTTGDWETQYF.

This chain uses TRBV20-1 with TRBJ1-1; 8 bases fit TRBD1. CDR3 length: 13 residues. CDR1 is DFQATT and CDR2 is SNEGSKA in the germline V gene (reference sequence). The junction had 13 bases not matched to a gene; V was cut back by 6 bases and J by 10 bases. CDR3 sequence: CSAVRTGQVSAFF. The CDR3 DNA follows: TGCAGTGCAGTAAGGACAGGGCAGGTTTCAGCTTTCTTT.

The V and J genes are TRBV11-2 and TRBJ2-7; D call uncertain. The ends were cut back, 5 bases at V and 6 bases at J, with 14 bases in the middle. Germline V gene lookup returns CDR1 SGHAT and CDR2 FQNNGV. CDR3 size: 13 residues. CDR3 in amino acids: CASSPGPATEQYF. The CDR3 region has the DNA TGTGCCAGCAGCCCAGGACCCGCGACCGAGCAGTACTTC. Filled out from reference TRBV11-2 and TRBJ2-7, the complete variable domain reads EAGVAQSPRYKIIEKRQSVAFWCNPISGHATLYWYQQILGQGPKLLIQFQNNGVVDDSQLPKDRFSAERLKGVDSTLKIQPAKLEDSAVYLCASSPGPATEQYFGPGTRLTVT.

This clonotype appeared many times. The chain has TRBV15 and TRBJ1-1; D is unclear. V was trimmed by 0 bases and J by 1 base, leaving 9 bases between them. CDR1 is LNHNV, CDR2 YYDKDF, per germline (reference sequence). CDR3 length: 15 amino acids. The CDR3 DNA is TGTGCCACCAGCAGAGAGGGGTCTGGGAACACTGAAGCTTTCTTT. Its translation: CATSREGSGNTEAFF.

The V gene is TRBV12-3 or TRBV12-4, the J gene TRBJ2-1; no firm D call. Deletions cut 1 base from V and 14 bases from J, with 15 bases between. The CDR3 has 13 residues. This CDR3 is CASSLGAGPGEFF. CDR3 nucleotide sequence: TGTGCCAGCAGTTTAGGGGCCGGCCCTGGGGAGTTCTTC.

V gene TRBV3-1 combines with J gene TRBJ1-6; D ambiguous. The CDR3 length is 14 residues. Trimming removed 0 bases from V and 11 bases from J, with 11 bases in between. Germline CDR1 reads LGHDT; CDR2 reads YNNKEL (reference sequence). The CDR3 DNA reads TGTGCCAGCAGCCAAGATGCCGGAGGCGCACCCCTCCACTTT. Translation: CASSQDAGGAPLHF.

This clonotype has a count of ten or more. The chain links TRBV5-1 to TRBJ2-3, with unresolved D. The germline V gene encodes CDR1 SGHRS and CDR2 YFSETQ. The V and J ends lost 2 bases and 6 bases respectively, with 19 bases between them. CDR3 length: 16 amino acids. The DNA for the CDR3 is TGCGCCAGCAGCTTCGGGCCCCCAGGTGCTGGGGATACGCAGTATTTT. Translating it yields CASSFGPPGAGDTQYF.